The 6 T cell receptor beta chains below come from one sample, sequenced in a study of shared clonotypes between healthy human individuals. Data came from immunoSEQ multiplex PCR; TCRdb stores just in-frame clones and leaves some out. The sample gives 600,000 to 750,000 clones, around 72% of which show up once; 1.5% to 2% is in the top ten. The material sequenced was memory CD4+ T cells sorted from blood. Subset noted: CD45RA-negative fraction. The receptors were gathered from a woman aged 30 to 39 in good health.

The chain joins TRBV7-3 to TRBJ2-2, with D hard to call. CDR3 length: 13 residues. Deletions cut 2 bases from V and 4 bases from J, with 5 bases between. The germline gives CDR1 SGHTA, CDR2 FQGTGA. The CDR3 nucleotides are TGTGCCAGCAGCTTACGGAGCACCGGGGAGCTGTTTTTT. This translates into CASSLRSTGELFF.

This clone has a count of ten or more. V is TRBV18 and J is TRBJ2-5; TRBD2 aligns across 11 bases. The CDR3 is 16 residues long. Germline CDR1 and CDR2: KGHSH and LQKENI. J lost 4 bases, V lost 3 bases, and 7 bases had no gene match. CDR3 in DNA: TGTGCCAGCTCACCTTCGATAGCGGGAGGGGCAGAGACCCAGTACTTC. Translation: CASSPSIAGGAETQYF.

This clone was found a few times. The chain carries TRBV4-1 and TRBJ2-7; D may be TRBD2 (5 bases). CDR1 and CDR2 from the germline V gene are MGHRA and YSYEKL. V was shortened by 4 bases and J by 2 bases, with 12 bases between the two germline ends. The CDR3 has 14 residues. The CDR3 reads CASSPESGAYEQYF. The CDR3, as DNA: TGCGCCAGCAGCCCCGAAAGCGGAGCCTACGAGCAGTACTTC.

The chain is built from TRBV25-1 and TRBJ2-7, with 8 bases identical to TRBD1. Germline V CDR1 and CDR2: MGHDK, SYGVNS. This CDR3 contains 13 residues. J gave up 7 bases and V 4 bases, and 6 bases lay outside the gene matches. The CDR3: CASSAQGAREQYF. The CDR3 DNA follows: TGTGCCAGCAGTGCGCAGGGGGCGCGGGAGCAGTACTTC.

Points on this clone: At one end, the junction sequence differs from germline, possibly due to a read error. The chain is built from TRBV9 and TRBJ2-3; perhaps TRBD1 as D (6 bases). The CDR3 is made up of 16 amino acids. Germline assignment: CDR1 SGDLS and CDR2 YYNGEE. The CDR3 here is CASSQPRGSDTDTQYF. Here the CDR3 DNA reads TGCGCCAGCAGCCAACCCAGGGGCAGCGACACAGATACGCAGTATTTT.

The J gene is TRBJ2-5, the V gene TRBV4-1, with 8 bases matching TRBD1. This CDR3 comprises 17 residues. The germline gives CDR1 MGHRA, CDR2 YSYEKL. Losses at the gene ends were 2 bases for V and 5 bases for J; bases not matched to a gene: 13. Here the CDR3 reads CASSQHLSRGLGETQYF. The CDR3 region has the DNA TGCGCCAGCAGCCAACACCTAAGCAGGGGGCTTGGGGAGACCCAGTACTTC.